Listed below are T cell receptor beta chains from one sample, sequenced in a study of T cells in Graves' hyperthyroidism and ophthalmopathy. TCRdb recomputed calls from the multiplex PCR reads with MiXCR, one row per CDR3 protein. The sample lists hundreds of thousands of distinct CDR3 sequences; around 15% were seen once. Sequencing was done on a sample of blood. The source of these receptors is a woman in her thirties or forties with Graves' hyperthyroidism. CDR3s include the opening cysteine and the closing phenylalanine or tryptophan. D genes are given only for firm matches. The size entry is marked missing in some rows and otherwise reads once, few, many or a size class.

V: TRBV10-2; J: TRBJ2-1; size: -; D: TRBD2; DNA: TGCGCCAGCAGTGATACGCCTAGCGGAGGCTATAGCAATGAGCAGTTCTTC; CDR3: CASSDTPSGGYSNEQFF
V: TRBV18; J: TRBJ1-4; size: many; D: TRBD1; DNA: TGTGCCAGCTCCACCAGGGGGACAACTAATGAAAAACTGTTTTTT; CDR3: CASSTRGTTNEKLFF
V: TRBV2; J: TRBJ2-3; size: many; D: TRBD2; DNA: TGTGCCAGCAGTGACCTCCTCTCTCTAGCGGGAGGGACCATGGATACGCAGTATTTT; CDR3: CASSDLLSLAGGTMDTQYF
V: TRBV4-1; J: TRBJ1-2; size: -; D: -; DNA: TGCGCCAGCAGCCAAACACGGGACTCCGGGCCCCGAGGCTACACCTTC; CDR3: CASSQTRDSGPRGYTF
V: TRBV2; J: TRBJ1-4; size: many; D: TRBD1; DNA: TGTGCCAGCACTGGGACAGCCGCGGTCGGTGAAAAACTGTTTTTT; CDR3: CASTGTAAVGEKLFF
V: TRBV12-5; J: TRBJ2-5; size: few; D: TRBD2; DNA: TGTGCTAGTGGCCGCTCCAGGGCTAGCGGGGAAGAGACCCAGTACTTC; CDR3: CASGRSRASGEETQYF
V: TRBV20-1; J: TRBJ1-2; size: many; D: -; DNA: TGCAGTGCCCCCGGGACTCCCACAGGCTACACCTTC; CDR3: CSAPGTPTGYTF
V: TRBV5-1; J: TRBJ2-1; size: few; D: -; DNA: TGCGCCAGCAATCGGGATCCTTCCTACAATGAGCAGTTCTTC; CDR3: CASNRDPSYNEQFF
V: TRBV19; J: TRBJ2-1; size: -; D: TRBD2; DNA: TGTGCCAGTAGTCGGGAGGCCTCCTACAATGAGCAGTTCTTC; CDR3: CASSREASYNEQFF
V: TRBV3-1; J: TRBJ2-1; size: many; D: TRBD2; DNA: TGTGCCAGCAGCCAGGGGGGGCAGGGGACTAGCGGGAGCTACAATGAGCAGTTCTTC; CDR3: CASSQGGQGTSGSYNEQFF
V: TRBV5-4; J: TRBJ2-7; size: few; D: -; DNA: TGTGCCAGCAGCTGGAACTCCTACGAGCAGTACTTC; CDR3: CASSWNSYEQYF
V: TRBV28; J: TRBJ2-5; size: many; D: TRBD2; DNA: TGTGCCAGCAGTTCAACTCGACTAGCGGGAGACGAGGTAGAGACCCAGTACTTC; CDR3: CASSSTRLAGDEVETQYF
V: TRBV5-6; J: TRBJ1-5; size: few; D: TRBD1; DNA: TGTGCCAGCAGCTCTCTCCGGGACAGGGTTGTTTATCAGCCCCAGCATTTT; CDR3: CASSSLRDRVVYQPQHF
V: TRBV11-2; J: TRBJ1-1; size: many; D: TRBD1; DNA: TGTGCCAGCAGCTTACGCCGCCCCCGGGACAGGAACACTGAAGCTTTCTTT; CDR3: CASSLRRPRDRNTEAFF
V: TRBV7-2; J: TRBJ2-2; size: many; D: -; DNA: TGTGCCAGCAGCTTAGCCCCGGGAACCGGGGAGCTGTTTTTT; CDR3: CASSLAPGTGELFF
V: TRBV7-2; J: TRBJ2-7; size: -; D: -; DNA: TGTGCCAGCAGCTTCAACTACGAAAAGCAGTACTTC; CDR3: CASSFNYEKQYF
V: TRBV24-1; J: TRBJ1-4; size: few; D: -; DNA: TGTGCCACCAGTGACTCCATACAGACCGGGGGTGAAAAACTGTTTTTT; CDR3: CATSDSIQTGGEKLFF
V: TRBV6-2/TRBV6-3; J: TRBJ2-1; size: -; D: TRBD2; DNA: TGTGCCAGCAGTTGGGTTCCTAGCGGGGGGGGCAAGCAGTTCTTC; CDR3: CASSWVPSGGGKQFF
V: TRBV20-1; J: TRBJ1-2; size: few; D: -; DNA: TGCAGTGCTAGAGACGTTGGCGGCGCTGGCTATGGCTACACCTTC; CDR3: CSARDVGGAGYGYTF
V: TRBV7-7; J: TRBJ2-1; size: many; D: TRBD2; DNA: TGTGCTAGCAGCTTAGGCGGACTAGCGGGAGCGAATGAGCAGTTCTTC; CDR3: CASSLGGLAGANEQFF
V: TRBV20-1; J: TRBJ1-1; size: many; D: TRBD1; DNA: TGCAGTGCTCGGACAGGGGGGGACACTGAAGCTTTCTTT; CDR3: CSARTGGDTEAFF
V: TRBV5-6; J: TRBJ2-1; size: -; D: -; DNA: TGTGCCAGCAGCCCGGACCCCCACTCCTACAATGAGCAGTTCTTC; CDR3: CASSPDPHSYNEQFF
V: TRBV20-1; J: TRBJ2-7; size: many; D: -; DNA: TGCAGTGCTAGAGTAGAGACGCGGTACCGGCGATACGAGCAGTACTTC; CDR3: CSARVETRYRRYEQYF
V: TRBV12-3/TRBV12-4; J: TRBJ1-2; size: many; D: TRBD1; DNA: TGTGCCAGCAGTTTGACCGGGACAGGGCGGCTCTATGGCTACACCTTC; CDR3: CASSLTGTGRLYGYTF
V: TRBV28; J: TRBJ2-7; size: many; D: -; DNA: TGTGCCAGCAGTTTAGGAGTCAGACCCAGCGAGCAGTACTTC; CDR3: CASSLGVRPSEQYF
V: TRBV6-1; J: TRBJ1-1; size: many; D: TRBD1; DNA: TGTGCCAGCAGACCATGGACAGGGGGCGGCACTGAAGCTTTCTTT; CDR3: CASRPWTGGGTEAFF
V: TRBV28; J: TRBJ2-1; size: many; D: TRBD1; DNA: TGTGCCAGCAGTACAACCGGGACAGGGTTAAATGAGCAGTTCTTC; CDR3: CASSTTGTGLNEQFF
V: TRBV29-1; J: TRBJ2-7; size: many; D: -; DNA: TGCAGCGTTGGTAGTCAGATCTACGAGCAGTACTTC; CDR3: CSVGSQIYEQYF
V: TRBV9; J: TRBJ1-2; size: -; D: TRBD1; DNA: TGTGCCAGCAGCGGAGGGACAGGGAGCTATGGCTACACCTTC; CDR3: CASSGGTGSYGYTF
V: TRBV28; J: TRBJ1-2; size: many; D: TRBD1; DNA: TGTGCCAGCAGCCTCCGGACAGGAGGAATCTATGGCTACACCTTC; CDR3: CASSLRTGGIYGYTF
V: TRBV27; J: TRBJ1-4; size: many; D: -; DNA: TGTGCCAGCAGTCCCTCACCGGCAACTAATGAAAAACTGTTTTTT; CDR3: CASSPSPATNEKLFF
V: TRBV9; J: TRBJ1-2; size: -; D: -; DNA: TGTGCCAGCAGCGTAGGATTGGGTGATTTAAACTATGGCTACACCTTC; CDR3: CASSVGLGDLNYGYTF
V: TRBV3-1; J: TRBJ2-5; size: many; D: -; DNA: TGTGCCAGCAGCCATACGCAGGGTGGAGAGACCCAGTACTTC; CDR3: CASSHTQGGETQYF
V: TRBV19; J: TRBJ2-4; size: -; D: -; DNA: TGTGCCAGTTCAAGCCAGCAAGCCAAAAACATTCAGTACTTC; CDR3: CASSSQQAKNIQYF
V: TRBV20-1; J: TRBJ2-1; size: -; D: -; DNA: TGCAGTGCTAGAGTTAGCATCGGCCCCAATGAGCAGTTCTTC; CDR3: CSARVSIGPNEQFF
V: TRBV5-1; J: TRBJ2-7; size: -; D: -; DNA: TGCGCCAGCAGCTTGACGGGGCTGGCGGTCTACGAGCAGTACTTC; CDR3: CASSLTGLAVYEQYF
V: TRBV18; J: TRBJ2-3; size: many; D: -; DNA: TGTGCCAGCTCCCCCACGAATATAGATACGCAGTATTTT; CDR3: CASSPTNIDTQYF
V: TRBV11-2; J: TRBJ2-3; size: -; D: -; DNA: TGCGCCAGCAGCCAAGCCCCGGGGGTTGGCACAGATACGCAGTATTTT; CDR3: CASSQAPGVGTDTQYF
V: TRBV19; J: TRBJ2-1; size: few; D: TRBD2; DNA: TGTGCCAGTAGTTTCGGACTAGCGCGTAATGAGCAGTTCTTC; CDR3: CASSFGLARNEQFF
V: TRBV19; J: TRBJ2-6; size: -; D: TRBD1; DNA: TGTGCCAGTAGTACCTGGACAGGGGCTGGGGCCAACGTCCTGACTTTC; CDR3: CASSTWTGAGANVLTF
V: TRBV19; J: TRBJ2-6; size: few; D: TRBD1; DNA: TGTGCCAGTAGTATTTCCCAGGACAGGGCTGGGGCCAGCGTCCTGACTTTC; CDR3: CASSISQDRAGASVLTF
V: TRBV7-9; J: TRBJ2-5; size: -; D: -; DNA: TGTGCCAGCAGCCCTTCGACGGTGACGCAAGAGACCCAGTACTTC; CDR3: CASSPSTVTQETQYF
V: TRBV20-1; J: TRBJ2-5; size: few; D: TRBD1; DNA: TGCAGTGCTAGGCCGATTAACAGGGGGCAAGAGACCCAGTACTTC; CDR3: CSARPINRGQETQYF
V: TRBV12-3/TRBV12-4; J: TRBJ1-1; size: -; D: TRBD1; DNA: TGTGCCAGCAGTACCGGGACAGGGCGCATGAACACTGAAGCTTTCTTT; CDR3: CASSTGTGRMNTEAFF
V: TRBV12-3/TRBV12-4; J: TRBJ2-5; size: many; D: TRBD1; DNA: TGTGCCAGCAGTTCTATGAGCAGGGGGACCCAAGAGACCCAGTACTTC; CDR3: CASSSMSRGTQETQYF
V: TRBV7-2; J: TRBJ2-1; size: many; D: TRBD2; DNA: TGTGCCAGCAGCACCGGGGGGATTCCAACCTACAATGAGCAGTTCTTC; CDR3: CASSTGGIPTYNEQFF
V: TRBV2; J: TRBJ2-1; size: many; D: TRBD2; DNA: TGTGCCACACCCAGGACTAGCAGCCTCTACAATGAGCAGTTCTTC; CDR3: CATPRTSSLYNEQFF